This TCR beta chain is from a study of blood T cells in healthy people across ages. Study as a whole: Template switching picked up about one barcoded beta molecule for each two T cells. Study outcomes and limitations: Long-lived donors exceeded aged donors in naive CD4+ cells and diversity.

The CDR3 covers 13 residues. Germline CDR1 is SGHRS and CDR2 is YFSETQ. V shed 3 bases and J shed 3 bases, with 7 bases lying between them. Notes on this clonotype: Its target is unknown.

Alongside a J-beta primer mix, a sample-barcoded 5' primer served in a second PCR lasting 7 to 11 cycles. With 12 random nucleotides, a template-switch adaptor tagged each individual cDNA molecule. One entry per CDR3 protein results from TCRdb running MiXCR on the 5' RACE reads. This sample carries some 640,000 distinct CDR3 sequences, 49% of them seen once, and the ten largest clones take 25% to 35%. Material: blood. The chain employs TRBV5-1 and TRBJ2-1; TRBD2 might be the D (6 bases). This TCR was sampled from a woman aged 60-75 years in good health. The CDR3 bases are TGCGCCAGCAGCTCGGACTACTACAATGAGCAGTTCTTC. It encodes CASSSDYYNEQFF.